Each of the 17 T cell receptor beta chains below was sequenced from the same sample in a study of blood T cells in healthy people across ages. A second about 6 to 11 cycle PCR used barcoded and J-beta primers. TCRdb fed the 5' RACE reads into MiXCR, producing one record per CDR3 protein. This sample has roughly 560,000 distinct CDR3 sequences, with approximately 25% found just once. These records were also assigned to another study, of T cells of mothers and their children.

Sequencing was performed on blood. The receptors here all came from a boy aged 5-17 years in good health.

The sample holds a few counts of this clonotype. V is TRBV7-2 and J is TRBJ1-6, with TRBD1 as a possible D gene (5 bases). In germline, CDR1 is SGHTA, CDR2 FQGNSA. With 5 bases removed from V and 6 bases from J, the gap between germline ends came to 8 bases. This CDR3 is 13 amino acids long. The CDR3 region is CASSRDSNSPLHF. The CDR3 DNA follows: TGTGCCAGCAGCCGGGACTCTAATTCACCCCTCCACTTT.

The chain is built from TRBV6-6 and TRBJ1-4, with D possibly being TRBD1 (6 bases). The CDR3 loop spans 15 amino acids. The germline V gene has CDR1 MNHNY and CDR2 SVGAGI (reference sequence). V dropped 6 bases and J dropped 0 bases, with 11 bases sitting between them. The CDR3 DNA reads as TGTGCCAGCAGCCCCGGGGGCCCAACTAATGAAAAACTGTTTTTT. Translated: CASSPGGPTNEKLFF.

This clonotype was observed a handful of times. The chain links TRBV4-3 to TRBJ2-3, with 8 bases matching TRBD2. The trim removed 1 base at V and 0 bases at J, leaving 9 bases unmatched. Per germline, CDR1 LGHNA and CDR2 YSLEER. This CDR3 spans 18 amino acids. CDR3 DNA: TGCGCCAGCAGCCAAGGGGGGTTTGCGGGGGGAAGCACAGATACGCAGTATTTT. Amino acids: CASSQGGFAGGSTDTQYF.

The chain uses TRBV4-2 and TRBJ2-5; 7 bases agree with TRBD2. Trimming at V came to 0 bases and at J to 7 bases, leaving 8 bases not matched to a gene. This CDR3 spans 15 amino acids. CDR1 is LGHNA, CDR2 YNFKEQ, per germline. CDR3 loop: CASSQDISGGGTQYF. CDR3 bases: TGTGCCAGCAGCCAAGATATATCGGGAGGCGGGACCCAGTACTTC.

The CDR3 here is CATSDFNRLAGEQFF. In DNA, the CDR3 is TGTGCCACCAGTGATTTTAACCGACTAGCGGGGGAGCAGTTCTTC. The V gene is TRBV24-1, the J gene TRBJ2-5; TRBD2 matches 11 bases. Gene TRBJ2-1 matches the end of the DNA better, so the J call may be wrong. CDR1 is KGHDR and CDR2 is SFDVKD in the germline V gene. This CDR3 has 15 residues.

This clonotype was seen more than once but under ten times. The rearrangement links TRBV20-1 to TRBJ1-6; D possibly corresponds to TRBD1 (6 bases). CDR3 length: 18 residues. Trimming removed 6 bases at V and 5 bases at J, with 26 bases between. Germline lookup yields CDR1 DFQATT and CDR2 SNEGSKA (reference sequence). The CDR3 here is CSAIGWGGWTADNSPLHF. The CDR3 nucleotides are TGCAGTGCCATAGGCTGGGGTGGTTGGACAGCCGATAATTCACCCCTCCACTTT.

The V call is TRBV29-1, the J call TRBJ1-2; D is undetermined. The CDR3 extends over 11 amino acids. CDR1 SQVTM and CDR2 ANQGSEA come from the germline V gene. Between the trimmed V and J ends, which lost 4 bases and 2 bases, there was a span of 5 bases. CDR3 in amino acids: CSVVVNYGYTF. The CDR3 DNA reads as TGCAGCGTTGTCGTAAACTATGGCTACACCTTC.

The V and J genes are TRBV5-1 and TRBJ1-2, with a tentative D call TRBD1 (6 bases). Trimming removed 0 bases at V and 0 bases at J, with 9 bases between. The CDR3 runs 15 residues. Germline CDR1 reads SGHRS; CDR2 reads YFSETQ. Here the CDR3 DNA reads TGCGCCAGCAGCTTGGACAGGGTAACTAACTATGGCTACACCTTC. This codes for CASSLDRVTNYGYTF.

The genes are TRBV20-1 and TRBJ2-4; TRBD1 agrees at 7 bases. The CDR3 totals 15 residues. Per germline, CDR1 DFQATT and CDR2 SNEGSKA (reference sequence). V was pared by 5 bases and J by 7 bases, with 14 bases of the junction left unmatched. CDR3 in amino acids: CSAPIGGQTGNIQYF. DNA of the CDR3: TGCAGTGCTCCCATTGGGGGCCAGACAGGGAACATTCAGTACTTC.

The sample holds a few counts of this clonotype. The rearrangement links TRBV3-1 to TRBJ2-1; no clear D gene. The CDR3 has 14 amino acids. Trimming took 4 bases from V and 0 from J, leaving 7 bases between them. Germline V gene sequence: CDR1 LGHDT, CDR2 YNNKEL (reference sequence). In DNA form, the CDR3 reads TGTGCCAGCAGCCCCCTACGCTCCTACAATGAGCAGTTCTTC. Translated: CASSPLRSYNEQFF.

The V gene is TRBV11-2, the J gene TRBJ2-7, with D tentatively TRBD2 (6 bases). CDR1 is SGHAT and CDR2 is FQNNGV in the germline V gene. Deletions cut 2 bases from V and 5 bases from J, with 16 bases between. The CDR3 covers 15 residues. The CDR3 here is CASSLTTRWVDEQYF. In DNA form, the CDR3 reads TGTGCCAGCAGCTTAACGACTAGGTGGGTCGACGAGCAGTACTTC.

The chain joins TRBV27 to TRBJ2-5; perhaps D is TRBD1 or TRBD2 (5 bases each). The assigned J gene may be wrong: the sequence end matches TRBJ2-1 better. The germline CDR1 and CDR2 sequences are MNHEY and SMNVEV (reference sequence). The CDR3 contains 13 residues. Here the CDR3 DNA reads TGTGCCAGCAGTGGGGACGTCGGGACTGAGCAGTTCTTC. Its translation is CASSGDVGTEQFF.

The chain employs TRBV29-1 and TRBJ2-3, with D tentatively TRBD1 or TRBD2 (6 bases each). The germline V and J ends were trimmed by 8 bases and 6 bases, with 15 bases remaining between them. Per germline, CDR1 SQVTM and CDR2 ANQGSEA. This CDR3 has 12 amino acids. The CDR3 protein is CSSREGGDTQYF. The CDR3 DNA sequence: TGCAGCTCCCGAGAAGGGGGGGATACGCAGTATTTT.

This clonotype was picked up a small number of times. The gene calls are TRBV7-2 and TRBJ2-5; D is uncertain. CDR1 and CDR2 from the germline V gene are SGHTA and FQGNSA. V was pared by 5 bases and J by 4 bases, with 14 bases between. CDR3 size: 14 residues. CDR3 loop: CASSRRAQAETQYF. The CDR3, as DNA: TGTGCCAGCAGCCGAAGGGCCCAGGCAGAGACCCAGTACTTC.

CDR3 in amino acids: CASSPGFGSSLEEAFF. For the CDR3, the DNA is TGTGCCAGCTCACCAGGGTTTGGCAGTTCACTCGAGGAAGCTTTCTTT. The chain uses TRBV18 and TRBJ1-1; D remains unclear. There are 16 residues in the CDR3. The germline V gene has CDR1 KGHSH and CDR2 LQKENI. V shed 2 bases and J shed 8 bases, with 21 bases lying between them.

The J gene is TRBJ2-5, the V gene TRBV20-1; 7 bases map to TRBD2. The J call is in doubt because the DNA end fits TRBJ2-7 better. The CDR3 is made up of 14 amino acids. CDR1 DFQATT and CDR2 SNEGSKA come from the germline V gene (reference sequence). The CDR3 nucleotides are TGCAGTGCTACAAGTAAGCGGGGACCCTACGAGCAGTACTTC. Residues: CSATSKRGPYEQYF.

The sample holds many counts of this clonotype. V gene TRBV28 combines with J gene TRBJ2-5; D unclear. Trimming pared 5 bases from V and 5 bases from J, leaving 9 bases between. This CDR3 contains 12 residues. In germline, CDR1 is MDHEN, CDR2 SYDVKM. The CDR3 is CASSLPNETQYF. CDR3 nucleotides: TGTGCCAGCAGTCTCCCGAATGAGACCCAGTACTTC.